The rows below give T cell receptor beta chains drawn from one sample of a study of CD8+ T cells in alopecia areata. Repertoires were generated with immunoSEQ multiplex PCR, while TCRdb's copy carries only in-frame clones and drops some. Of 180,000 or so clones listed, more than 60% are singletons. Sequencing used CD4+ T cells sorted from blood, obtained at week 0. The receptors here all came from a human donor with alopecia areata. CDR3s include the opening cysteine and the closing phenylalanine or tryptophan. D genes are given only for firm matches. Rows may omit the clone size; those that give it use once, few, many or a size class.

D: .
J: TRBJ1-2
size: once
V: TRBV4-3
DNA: TGCGCCAGCAGCCAAAGGCCCTGGGATGGCTACACCTTC
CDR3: CASSQRPWDGYTF

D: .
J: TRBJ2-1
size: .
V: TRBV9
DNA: TGTGCCAGCAGTTCTGGCTACAATGAGCAGTTCTTC
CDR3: CASSSGYNEQFF

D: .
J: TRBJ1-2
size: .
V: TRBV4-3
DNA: TGCGCCAGCAGCCAAGATTTCAGGGGTAGTGGCTACACCTTC
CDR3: CASSQDFRGSGYTF

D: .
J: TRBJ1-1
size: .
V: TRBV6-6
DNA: TGTGCCAGCAGGTCAACAGACTATATCTACACTGAAGCTTTCTTT
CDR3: CASRSTDYIYTEAFF

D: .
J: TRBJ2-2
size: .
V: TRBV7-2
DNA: TGTGCCAGCAGCTTATCGGCGGGGTGGGCCGGGGAGCTGTTTTTT
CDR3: CASSLSAGWAGELFF

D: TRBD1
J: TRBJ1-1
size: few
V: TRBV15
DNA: TGTGCCACCAGCAGAGGAACTACAGGGGTCCTCGAAGCTTTCTTT
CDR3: CATSRGTTGVLEAFF

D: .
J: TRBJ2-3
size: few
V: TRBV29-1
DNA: TGCAGCGCAAATCCCTCAAGCACAGATACGCAGTATTTT
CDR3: CSANPSSTDTQYF

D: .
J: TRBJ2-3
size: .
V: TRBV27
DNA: TGTGCCAGCAGTTCACGACTAGAAGGCACAGATACGCAGTATTTT
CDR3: CASSSRLEGTDTQYF

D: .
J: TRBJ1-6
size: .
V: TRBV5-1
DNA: TGCGCCAGCAGCTTGAGGGACGTGAGTTCACCCCTCCACTTT
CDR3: CASSLRDVSSPLHF

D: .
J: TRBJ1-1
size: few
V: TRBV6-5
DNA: TGTGCCAGCAGTGAAAGGGGGAACACTGAAGCTTTCTTT
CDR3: CASSERGNTEAFF

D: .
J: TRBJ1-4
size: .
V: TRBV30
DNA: TGTGCCTGGGCCGCCCACGCCGCAACTAATGAAAAACTGTTTTTT
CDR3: CAWAAHAATNEKLFF

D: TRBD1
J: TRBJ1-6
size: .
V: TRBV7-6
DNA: TGTGCCAGCAGCTTATTCGGGACAGGGAATTCACCCCTCCACTTT
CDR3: CASSLFGTGNSPLHF

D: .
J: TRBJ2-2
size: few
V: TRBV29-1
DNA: TGCAGCGTTCGGACAGCAAGAACCGGGGAGCTGTTTTTT
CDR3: CSVRTARTGELFF

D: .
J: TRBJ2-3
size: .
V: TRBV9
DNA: TGTGCCAGCAGCCATACGATGTGGGGTTTCACAGATACGCAGTATTTT
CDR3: CASSHTMWGFTDTQYF

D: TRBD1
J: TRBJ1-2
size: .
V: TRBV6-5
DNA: TGTGCCAGCAGAATCGGACAGGGGGACTATGGCTACACCTTC
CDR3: CASRIGQGDYGYTF

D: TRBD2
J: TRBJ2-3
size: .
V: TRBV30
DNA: TGTGCCTGGAGTCGACTAGCGGGGGCATCAGATACGCAGTATTTT
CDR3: CAWSRLAGASDTQYF

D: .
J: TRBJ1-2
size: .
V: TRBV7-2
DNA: TGTGCCAGCAGCAGGTTCTATGGCTACACCTTC
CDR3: CASSRFYGYTF

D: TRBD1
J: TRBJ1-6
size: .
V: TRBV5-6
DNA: TGTGCCAGCAGCTTGCAGGGGGCGAATTCACCCCTCCACTTT
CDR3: CASSLQGANSPLHF

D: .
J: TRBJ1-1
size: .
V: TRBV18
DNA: TGTGCCAGCTCACCTAGTCGGACTGAAAACACTGAAGCTTTCTTT
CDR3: CASSPSRTENTEAFF

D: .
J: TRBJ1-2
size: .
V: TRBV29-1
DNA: TGCAGCGTTGAAGTAGGAAGCGGCTATGGCTACACCTTC
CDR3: CSVEVGSGYGYTF

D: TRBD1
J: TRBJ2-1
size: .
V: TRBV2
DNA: TGTGCCAGCAGTGAGGGACAGGAGCCCAATGAGCAGTTCTTC
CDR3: CASSEGQEPNEQFF

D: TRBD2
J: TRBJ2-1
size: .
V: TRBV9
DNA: TGTGCCAGCAGCGTAGACCCTAGCGGGGGCAGAGGGGCAAGGGGTGAGCAGTTCTTC
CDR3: CASSVDPSGGRGARGEQFF

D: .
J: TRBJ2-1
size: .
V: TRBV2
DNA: TGTGCCAGCAGTGGGTACCTCGTCAATGAGCAGTTCTTC
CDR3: CASSGYLVNEQFF

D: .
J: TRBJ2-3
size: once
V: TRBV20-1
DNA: TGCAGTGCTAGAGATATCAATACGCAGTATTTT
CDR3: CSARDINTQYF

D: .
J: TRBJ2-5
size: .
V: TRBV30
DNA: TGTGCCTGGAGTGAACCCCTAGAAGAAGAGACCCAGTACTTC
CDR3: CAWSEPLEEETQYF

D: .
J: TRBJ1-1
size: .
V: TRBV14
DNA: TGTGCCAGCAGCCACCCGAACACTGAAGCTTTCTTT
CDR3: CASSHPNTEAFF

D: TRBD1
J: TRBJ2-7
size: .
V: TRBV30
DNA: TGTGCCTGGAGGGGACAGGGGGCGAGCGAGCAGTACTTC
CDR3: CAWRGQGASEQYF

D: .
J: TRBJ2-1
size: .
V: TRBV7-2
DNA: TGTGCCAGCAGCGAGGTGGGTAGCTCCTACAATGAGCAGTTCTTC
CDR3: CASSEVGSSYNEQFF

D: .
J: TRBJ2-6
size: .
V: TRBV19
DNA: TGTGCCAGTAGTAGAGGAGGGGACAGATCGCCCCTCCGATCTGGGGCCAACGTCCTGACTTTC
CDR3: CASSRGGDRSPLRSGANVLTF

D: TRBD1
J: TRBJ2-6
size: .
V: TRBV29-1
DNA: TGCAGCGTGTCCCGGGACAGGGGTTCGGGGGCCAACGTCCTGACTTTC
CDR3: CSVSRDRGSGANVLTF

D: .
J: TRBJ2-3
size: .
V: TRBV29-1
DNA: TGCAGCGTTCTACATGGGACACCCACAGATACGCAGTATTTT
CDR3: CSVLHGTPTDTQYF